This section outlines one T cell receptor beta chain sequence together with its context. The antigen remains undetermined. Primers included in the PCR were 60 Vbeta and 13 Jbeta primers. Generated by immunoSEQ multiplex PCR, the TCRdb table keeps only in-frame clones and is missing some. The sample carries roughly 120,000 clones, 7% to 9.5% recorded once. The length of the CDR3 is 17 residues. Germline V gene sequence: CDR1 MGHRA, CDR2 YSYEKL. V was pared by 1 base and J by 9 bases, with 19 bases between. This specimen belongs to a study of cytomegalovirus exposure and HLA in healthy donors. Whole-study findings and limits: Earlier analysis found most TCR beta V segments productive about 87% or about 30% of the time. A later analysis reportedly found fewer N-insertions in an Asian-associated ancestry cluster than the roughly 670-donor mean.

The sequence was obtained from a woman aged 40 to 49 in good health and CMV-seropositive. V and J are TRBV4-1 and TRBJ1-6; maybe TRBD1 (5 bases). Sequencing was done on a sample of PBMCs. For the CDR3, the DNA is TGCGCCAGCAGCCAAGTAGGGTCGGGGGAAGGGAGTTCACCCCTCCACTTT. It is translated as CASSQVGSGEGSSPLHF.